The present TCR beta chain was sequenced within a study of Ad26.COV2.S vaccination and SARS-CoV-2 variants. On this clone: The antigen remains unidentified. Other DNA sequences from this sample encode an identical CDR3 as well.

Treatment meaning: around 19 received Ad26.COV2.S at low or high dose, single or two shots; about 5 received placebo; per-sample allocation not given. Sampling was done on day 63 after the first vaccine or placebo injection. The donor was a Boston adult aged 18-55 years. Whole-study results and caveats: Measures of TCR breadth and depth may have fallen short of total T cell responses. Marked by substantial breadth, spike-specific CD8+ and CD4+ T cell responses were reportedly seen after vaccination.

Trimming took 3 bases from V and 6 from J, leaving 7 bases between them. Germline CDR1 reads DFQATT; CDR2 reads SNEGSKA (reference sequence). This CDR3 has 11 residues. Only in-frame clones appear in the TCRdb table, and some are missing; sequencing was by immunoSEQ multiplex PCR. The repertoire holds about 390,000 clones, with about nine tenths as singletons. The rearrangement joins TRBV20-1 to TRBJ2-3; D is unresolved. Here the sequenced sample was peripheral blood, taken in a trial of Ad26.COV2.S vaccine versus placebo. This TCR derives from a person between 18 and 59 years old who received the Ad26.COV2.S COVID-19 vaccine or a placebo. The CDR3 loop is CSASREDTQYF. In nucleotides, the CDR3 is TGCAGTGCTAGTCGAGAGGATACGCAGTATTTT.